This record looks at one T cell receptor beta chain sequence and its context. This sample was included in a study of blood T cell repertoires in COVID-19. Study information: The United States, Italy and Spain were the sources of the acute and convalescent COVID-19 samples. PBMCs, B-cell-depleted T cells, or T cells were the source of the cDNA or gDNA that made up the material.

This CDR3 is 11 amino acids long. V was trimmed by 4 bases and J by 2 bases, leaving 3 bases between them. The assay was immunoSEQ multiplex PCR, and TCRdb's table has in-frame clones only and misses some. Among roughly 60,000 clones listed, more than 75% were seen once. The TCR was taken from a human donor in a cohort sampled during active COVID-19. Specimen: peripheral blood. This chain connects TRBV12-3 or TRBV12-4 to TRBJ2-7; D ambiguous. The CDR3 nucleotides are TGTGCCAGCAGTTCCGCCTACGAGCAGTACTTC. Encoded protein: CASSSAYEQYF.